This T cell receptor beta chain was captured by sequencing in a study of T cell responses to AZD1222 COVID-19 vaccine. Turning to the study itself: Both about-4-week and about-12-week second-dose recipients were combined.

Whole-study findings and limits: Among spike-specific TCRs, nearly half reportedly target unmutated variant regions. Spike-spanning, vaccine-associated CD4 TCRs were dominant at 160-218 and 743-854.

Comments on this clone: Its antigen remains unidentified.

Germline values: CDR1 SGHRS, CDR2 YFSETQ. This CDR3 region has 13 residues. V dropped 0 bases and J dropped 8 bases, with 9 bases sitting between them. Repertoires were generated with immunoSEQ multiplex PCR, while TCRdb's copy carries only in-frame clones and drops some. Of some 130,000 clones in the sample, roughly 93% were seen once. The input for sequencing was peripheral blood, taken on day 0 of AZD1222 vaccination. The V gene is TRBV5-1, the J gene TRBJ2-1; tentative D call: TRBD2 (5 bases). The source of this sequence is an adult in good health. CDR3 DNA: TGCGCCAGCAGCTTGGATGTGGGAGATGAGCAGTTCTTC. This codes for CASSLDVGDEQFF.